This T cell receptor (beta chain) was identified in a study of neurological immune-mediated disorders. At least ten counts were recorded for this clonotype. Its antigen is unknown. Deletions cut 0 bases from V and 0 bases from J, with 4 bases between. CDR3 length equals 15 residues. Germline V gene lookup returns CDR1 SGDLS and CDR2 YYNGEE. General study results and limits: Falling below healthy controls, multiple sclerosis showed the least TCR clonal expansion, while HTLV-1-associated myelopathy showed the most. Subjects shared no identical expanded-clone CDR3 amino acid sequences, suggesting private TCR-beta repertoires in all groups.

Time point meaning: longitudinal time-point 2. It was blood bank volunteers in Maryland, USA who made up the healthy controls. 5'RACE with 10-nucleotide random UMIs produced the cDNA. TCRdb reprocessed the 5' RACE reads with MiXCR, giving one entry per CDR3 protein. The sample consists of approximately 31,000 distinct CDR3 sequences, 10% to 15% of them appearing once. The sequencing input was PBMCs. This receptor was identified in a woman in her 40s in good health. The chain joins TRBV9 to TRBJ2-6; D unclear. The CDR3 sequence: CASSVALSGANVLTF. Written as DNA, the CDR3 is TGTGCCAGCAGCGTAGCCCTCTCTGGGGCCAACGTCCTGACTTTC.